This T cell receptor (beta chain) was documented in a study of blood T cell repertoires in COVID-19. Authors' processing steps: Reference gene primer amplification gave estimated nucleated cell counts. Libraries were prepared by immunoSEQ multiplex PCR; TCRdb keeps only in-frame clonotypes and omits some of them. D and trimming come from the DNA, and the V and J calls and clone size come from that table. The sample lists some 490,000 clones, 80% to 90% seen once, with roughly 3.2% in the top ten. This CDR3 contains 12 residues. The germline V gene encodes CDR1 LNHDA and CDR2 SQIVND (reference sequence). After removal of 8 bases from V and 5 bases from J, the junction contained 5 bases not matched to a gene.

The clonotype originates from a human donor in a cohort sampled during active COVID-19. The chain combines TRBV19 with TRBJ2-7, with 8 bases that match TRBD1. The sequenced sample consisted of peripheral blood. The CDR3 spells CASGTGGNEQYF. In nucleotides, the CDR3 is TGTGCCAGTGGTACAGGGGGAAACGAGCAGTACTTC.